These 2 T cell receptor beta chains originate from one sample sequenced in a study of CD8+CD57+ T cells in acquired aplastic anemia. Genomic DNA templated the TCR beta VDJ and CDR3 profiling. TCRdb reprocessed the reads with MiXCR, giving one entry per CDR3 protein. The sample has fewer than 200,000 distinct CDR3 sequences, 35% to 55% seen once. The sequenced sample was sorted CD4+, CD8+, or CD8+CD57+ T cells (not recorded which) from PBMCs. These receptor sequences come from a human donor in good health.

This clonotype was counted at least ten times. The J gene is TRBJ1-1, the V gene TRBV10-2; weak D call: TRBD1 (5 bases). The germline V gene encodes CDR1 WSHSY and CDR2 SAAADI. Trimming shortened V by 5 bases and J by 7 bases, and 8 bases separated the two germline ends. The CDR3 is 11 residues long. CDR3 protein: CASSMGGEAFF. The DNA of the CDR3 is TGCGCCAGCAGTATGGGGGGTGAAGCTTTCTTT.

CDR3 residues: CASSRTQGSGNTIYF. The CDR3 DNA is TGTGCCAGCAGTAGAACCCAGGGCTCTGGAAACACCATATATTTT. This chain joins TRBV6-2 or TRBV6-3 and TRBJ1-3, with a possible D match to TRBD1 (5 bases). This CDR3 is 15 amino acids long. V lost 5 bases and J lost 0, with 11 bases in between. The V gene's germline CDR1 is MNHEY and CDR2 SVGEGT.